This T cell receptor beta chain was sequenced during a study of tumor and adjacent non-tumor tissue in lung cancer. The library came from three nested PCR rounds adapted from ARM-PCR protocols. TCRdb called the multiplex PCR reads again in MiXCR, with one record for every CDR3 protein. The sample includes fewer than 100,000 distinct CDR3 sequences, 55% to 80% of them seen just once. In the case of this clonotype: Possible read error: a much larger clone is one base away.

The template was RNA from unsorted bulk tissue. The germline gives CDR1 DFQATT, CDR2 SNEGSKA (reference sequence). The CDR3 is 13 amino acids. The V gene lost 0 bases and the J gene lost 10 bases, with 12 bases spanning the gap. This sequence originates from a woman aged 40 to 50 with non-small cell lung cancer. Sequencing was done on a sample of lung tumor tissue. V is TRBV20-1 and J is TRBJ1-4; weak D call: TRBD1 (6 bases). CDR3 residues: CSAREGAEGKLFF. In DNA, the CDR3 is TGCAGTGCTAGAGAGGGGGCAGAGGGAAAACTGTTTTTT.